This T cell receptor (beta chain) came from a study of graft-versus-host responses after intestinal transplantation. The time point was: postoperative day 105 after intestinal transplantation (dayNNNN = postoperative day). Graft tissue processing released intraepithelial and lamina propria lymphocytes. Clones were read by immunoSEQ multiplex PCR, and TCRdb kept only the in-frame ones, dropping some. Of some 3,300 clones detected, about 75% appear once; the ten largest clones hold 6.5% to 7.5%. The CDR3 extends over 14 amino acids. CDR1 is WNHNN, CDR2 SYGVQD, per germline (reference sequence). V trimming: 6 bases; J trimming: 6 bases; junction bases outside the gene matches: 9.

The sequencing used ileum tissue, collected 105 days after intestinal transplantation. The sequence was collected from a human patient who received an intestinal transplant, so some T cells may come from the graft donor. The gene calls are TRBV10-1 and TRBJ1-2, with 8 bases that match TRBD1. The CDR3 DNA reads TGCGCCAGCAGGGCAGGACAGGGAGATAATGGCTACACCTTC. Its protein product is CASRAGQGDNGYTF.